This TCR beta chain is from a study of chemoradiotherapy in HPV16-positive cancers. About the study: Candidate HPV-specific clones and shared TCR motifs came from a couple of HPV16-positive patients.

Per germline, CDR1 SGHRS and CDR2 YFSETQ. The CDR3 is made up of 15 amino acids. Trimming took off 3 bases at V and 5 bases at J, with 15 bases between the two ends. Here immunoSEQ multiplex PCR was the method, and the copy in TCRdb shows in-frame clones only, minus some. The sample contains 55,000 to 85,000 clones, 88% of which appear only once. Sequences were derived from blood, sampled from a patient who underwent chemoradiotherapy. The origin of this receptor is a human donor with HPV-associated anogenital cancer. J is TRBJ2-1 and V is TRBV5-1; either TRBD1 or TRBD2 may supply D (5 bases each). The CDR3 sequence: CASSSLAGGHNEQFF. The CDR3 DNA is TGCGCCAGCAGCTCGCTAGCTGGGGGTCACAATGAGCAGTTCTTC.